This T cell receptor beta chain emerged from a study of blood T cell repertoires in COVID-19. Clones were sequenced by immunoSEQ multiplex PCR, and TCRdb holds only the in-frame ones, with some missing. The sample has under 300,000 clones, approximately 90% seen once; the top ten hold 2% to 2.5%. The CDR3 consists of 14 residues. V was cut by 0 bases and J by 5 bases, with 10 bases left in between. Germline V gene lookup returns CDR1 MNHNY and CDR2 SVGAGI (reference sequence). This clonotype originated in a woman aged 40 to 50 who had recovered from COVID-19. The chain uses TRBV6-6 and TRBJ1-2; possibly TRBD1 for D (6 bases). Sample: peripheral blood. This chain's CDR3 is CASSYSGGQYGYTF. The CDR3 DNA is TGTGCCAGCAGTTACTCGGGTGGACAGTATGGCTACACCTTC.